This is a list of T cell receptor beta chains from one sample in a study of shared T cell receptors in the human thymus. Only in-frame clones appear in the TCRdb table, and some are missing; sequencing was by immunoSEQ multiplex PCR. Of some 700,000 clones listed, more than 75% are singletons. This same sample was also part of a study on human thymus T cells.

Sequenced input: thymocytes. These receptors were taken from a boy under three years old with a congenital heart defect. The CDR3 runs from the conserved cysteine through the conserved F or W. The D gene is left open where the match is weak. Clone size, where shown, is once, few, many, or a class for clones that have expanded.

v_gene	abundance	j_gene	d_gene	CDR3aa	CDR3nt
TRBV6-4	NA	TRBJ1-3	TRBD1	CAGRQGVSGNTIYF	TGTGCCGGAAGGCAGGGGGTTAGTGGAAACACCATATATTTT
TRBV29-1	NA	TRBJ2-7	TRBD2	CSVEPASGSYEQYF	TGCAGCGTTGAACCGGCTAGCGGGTCCTACGAGCAGTACTTC
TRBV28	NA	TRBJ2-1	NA	CASSQPVGPRKTKQFF	TGTGCCAGCAGTCAACCGGTCGGTCCCCGTAAAACTAAGCAGTTCTTC
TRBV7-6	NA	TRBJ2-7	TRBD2	CASSLETSPPNYEQYF	TGTGCCAGCAGCTTAGAGACTAGCCCCCCCAACTACGAGCAGTACTTC
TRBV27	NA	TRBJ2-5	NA	CASSPSGIQETQYF	TGTGCCAGCAGTCCAAGCGGCATACAAGAGACCCAGTACTTC
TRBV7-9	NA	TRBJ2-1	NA	CASSLQGGGYNEQFF	TGTGCCAGCAGCCTTCAGGGGGGAGGCTACAATGAGCAGTTCTTC
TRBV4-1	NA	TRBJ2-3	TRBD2	CASSQPTSVSTDTQYF	TGCGCCAGCAGCCAGCCAACTAGCGTAAGCACAGATACGCAGTATTTT
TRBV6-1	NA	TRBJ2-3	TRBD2	CASSEALPGTSPTDTQYF	TGTGCCAGCAGTGAAGCGCTTCCCGGGACTAGCCCCACAGATACGCAGTATTTT
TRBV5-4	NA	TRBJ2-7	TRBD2	CASSLARTSGNSYEQYF	TGTGCCAGCAGCTTGGCCAGGACTAGCGGGAACTCCTACGAGCAGTACTTC
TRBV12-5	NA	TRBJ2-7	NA	CASGPARQAYEQYF	TGTGCTAGTGGTCCCGCTCGGCAGGCCTACGAGCAGTACTTC
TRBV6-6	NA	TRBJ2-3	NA	CASSYSGQGTDTQYF	TGTGCCAGCAGTTACTCTGGGCAGGGCACAGATACGCAGTATTTT
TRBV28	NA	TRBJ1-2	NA	CASTPGGGHGYTF	TGTGCCAGCACCCCGGGGGGCGGCCATGGCTACACCTTC
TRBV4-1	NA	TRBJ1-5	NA	CASSQNYHRGPNQPQHF	TGCGCCAGCAGCCAAAACTACCACCGAGGCCCAAATCAGCCCCAGCATTTT
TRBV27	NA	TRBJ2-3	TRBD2	CASRGQGTSGKGTDTQYF	TGTGCCAGCAGGGGACAAGGGACTAGCGGGAAGGGGACAGATACGCAGTATTTT
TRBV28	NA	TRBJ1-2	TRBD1	CASSLREARGIYYGYTF	TGTGCCAGCAGTTTAAGAGAGGCCAGGGGGATTTACTATGGCTACACCTTC
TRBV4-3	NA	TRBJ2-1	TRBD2	CASSHHPPKTSGRANEQFF	TGCGCCAGCAGCCACCACCCGCCGAAGACTAGCGGGAGGGCCAATGAGCAGTTCTTC
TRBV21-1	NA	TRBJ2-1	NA	CASSVGQGVSAYNEQFF	TGTGCCAGCAGCGTTGGGCAGGGTGTTAGTGCGTACAATGAGCAGTTCTTC
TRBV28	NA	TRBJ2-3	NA	CASSFGRQAPRGGTDTQYF	TGTGCCAGCAGTTTCGGTCGACAGGCGCCCCGAGGGGGCACAGATACGCAGTATTTT
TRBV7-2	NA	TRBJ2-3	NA	CASSLAPDTTSTDTQYF	TGTGCCAGCAGCTTAGCGCCGGACACCACTAGCACAGATACGCAGTATTTT
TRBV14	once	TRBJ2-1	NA	CASSQGTSNEQFF	TGTGCCAGCAGCCAAGGGACTTCCAATGAGCAGTTCTTC
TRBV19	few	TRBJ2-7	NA	CASSATRAYEQYF	TGTGCCAGTAGTGCCACCCGGGCCTACGAGCAGTACTTC
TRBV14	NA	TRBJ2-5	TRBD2	CASSQDPPGTSGENEETQYF	TGTGCCAGCAGCCAAGATCCGCCCGGGACTAGCGGGGAGAATGAAGAGACCCAGTACTTC
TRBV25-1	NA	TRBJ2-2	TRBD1	CASSVGQGADTGELFF	TGTGCCAGCAGTGTGGGACAGGGGGCGGACACCGGGGAGCTGTTTTTT
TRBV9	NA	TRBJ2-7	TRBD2	CASSVGTSGSYEQYF	TGTGCCAGCAGCGTAGGGACTAGCGGGAGTTACGAGCAGTACTTC
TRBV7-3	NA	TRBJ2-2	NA	CASSFSNTGELFF	TGTGCCAGCAGCTTCTCGAACACCGGGGAGCTGTTTTTT
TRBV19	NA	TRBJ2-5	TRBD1	CASTRQGTPQETQYF	TGTGCCAGTACCCGACAGGGGACCCCTCAAGAGACCCAGTACTTC
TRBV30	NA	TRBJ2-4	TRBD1	CAWSPWTGGSKNIQYF	TGTGCCTGGAGTCCCTGGACAGGGGGTTCCAAAAACATTCAGTACTTC